This T cell receptor (beta chain) was identified during a study of PD-L1 blockade in urothelial cancer. In the study overall: Patients initiated atezolizumab around 2014 at 1,200 mg intravenously every 3 weeks.

The sample's time point: peripheral blood 6 weeks after treatment start. Germline V gene sequence: CDR1 SGHRS, CDR2 YFSETQ. The CDR3 has 17 residues. Unmatched junction bases numbered 10, after V lost 2 bases and J lost 2 bases. TCRdb keeps only in-frame clones here, not all; method: immunoSEQ multiplex PCR. Of some 41,000 clones in the sample, roughly 85% are singletons; the top ten hold about 15%. Source: PBMCs, taken around atezolizumab (anti-PD-L1) treatment. The receptor comes from a man between 60 and 75 years old with urothelial cancer. The genes are TRBV5-1 and TRBJ2-5, with 9 bases that match TRBD2. CDR3 amino acids: CASSFEASGMRQETQYF. CDR3 coding DNA: TGCGCCAGCAGCTTCGAAGCTAGCGGGATGCGTCAAGAGACCCAGTACTTC.